This TCR beta chain originates from a study of response to subunit inactivated influenza vaccine listed by TCRdb under 2018. In terms of the full investigation: The study used deep quantitative T cell receptor repertoire profiling to track responses to a trivalent subunit inactivated influenza vaccine. On the study overall, not on this receptor specifically: The authors proposed that each seasonal influenza vaccination may bring in only a limited number of new T cells.

To prepare the library, RT-PCR was applied. Sequencing was performed on an Illumina HiSeq 2500. The public reads were run again by TCRdb, first through fastp at Q25 and then through MiXCR, and only productive beta chains were kept. CDR3 protein duplicates are merged, each entry listing the most common genes and DNA. The sample contains approximately 730,000 distinct CDR3 sequences, roughly 14% of them found a single time. Jointly, the top ten make up 6% to 8% of the sample. CDR1 is given as DFQATT and CDR2 as SNEGSKA, both from the germline V gene (reference sequence). The CDR3 measures 14 amino acids from cysteine to phenylalanine. Only CDR3 DNA is held: 42 bases, read in frame from base 1. V gives up 1 base and J gives up 1 base, and the segment between their germline ends measures 11 bases. Only a few counts were recorded for this clonotype. The clone's antigen remains unknown. No base quality values were provided; no much bigger clone lies one nucleotide off.

This receptor was taken from a man over 45 who received an inactivated influenza vaccine. Donor details come from another sample of the same person, matched by shared clones. The sequence joins TRBV20-1 to TRBJ2-7, with the D gene uncertain. The material sequenced was PBMCs from blood, taken approximately 15 days before vaccination. Here the CDR3 is given as CSARAQQDSYEQYF. The nucleotide sequence is TGCAGTGCTAGAGCTCAGCAAGATTCCTACGAGCAGTACTTC.